The clone carrying this TCR beta chain appeared a few times. Other DNA sequences in the sample encode the same CDR3. Original methodology: Cell counts per sample came from amplifying reference gene primers. TCRdb keeps only in-frame clones here, not all; method: immunoSEQ multiplex PCR. The V and J calls and clone size were taken over from that table, and D and trimming were inferred from the DNA. The sample lists 140,000 to 150,000 clones; roughly 80% were seen once. The source of the sample is a study of blood T cell repertoires in COVID-19. About the study: There were acute and convalescent COVID-19 samples, and they came from the United States, Italy and Spain. From T cells, B-cell-depleted T cells, or PBMCs came the material, which was cDNA or gDNA.

CDR1 and CDR2 from the germline V gene are SGHAT and FQNNGV. The CDR3 length is 13 residues. V lost 1 base to trimming and J lost 0 bases, with 4 bases between them. The specimen sequenced was peripheral blood. The chain couples TRBV11-2 to TRBJ2-7; D unclear. The TCR was taken from a human donor with acute or convalescent COVID-19. The donor label of this sample is uncertain. The CDR3 region has the DNA TGTGCCAGCAGCTTAGGTAGCTCCTACGAGCAGTACTTC. Its translation is CASSLGSSYEQYF.